Detailed here is one T cell receptor (beta chain). Its antigen target is currently unknown. No much larger clonotype is one base removed from it; base qualities were not supplied. The data were taken from a study of shared clonotypes between healthy human individuals (dated by TCRdb to 2020 to 2022). With regard to the full study: A couple of women and three men aged 18 to 49 years were included in the cohort. Blood TCR repertoires of several healthy adults were deeply sequenced to estimate repertoire size and the extent of clonotype sharing between individuals. Libraries were prepared and TCR repertoires were sequenced by different laboratories using diverse techniques, in order to increase sequencing depth and limit assay-specific biases. Between about 0.85 and 9.5 billion PBMCs per donor were obtained by leukapheresis. For each donor, CD4 naive and CD4 memory were each given three plates, CD8 naive was given two plates, and CD8 memory was given one plate.

What the work shows at the level of the full study, not this receptor alone: Based on pairwise subsampling, the degree of clonotype sharing among donors was expected to be affected by sequencing depth. Higher generation probabilities were observed for clonotypes shared by all four sorted-subset donors than for non-shared clonotypes. Sharing across several donors was observed for about 5% of naive CD4, 3.5% of naive CD8, 2% to 2.5% of memory CD4, and around 0.4% of memory CD8 clonotypes. Sampling was restricted to blood, and TCR repertoires in tissues likely differ from the TCR repertoires found in blood. The genetic and exposure-history diversity represented was limited by the small number of donors. Even with the large sequencing depth, rarefaction of the sorted-subset datasets indicated that sequencing was incomplete. Naive subsets generally had larger estimated clonotype richness than memory subsets.

The junction carries 18 bases between V and J, which are trimmed by 0 bases and 1 base respectively. Counted from cysteine to phenylalanine, this CDR3 has 18 amino acids. Of the read, only the CDR3 DNA is kept; its 54 bases are in frame from base 1. CDR1 MGHRA and CDR2 YSYEKL are derived from the germline V gene. TCR CDR3 regions were amplified from genomic DNA by multiplex PCR using the deep immunoSEQ assay. For each cell subset, the extracted genomic DNA was distributed evenly across all wells of several immunoSEQ 96-well plates, and each plate served as one replicate. Each replicate PCR for sorted subsets received roughly 200 ng genomic DNA, equal to tens of thousands of T cell genomes. Purified libraries were measured with a Qubit 3.0 fluorometer, size-checked on a Bioanalyzer 2100, and measured again with the KAPA Library Quantification kit. Every immunoSEQ 96-well plate was sequenced on a dedicated single-read 150-cycle Illumina NextSeq 550 flow cell. The study's own analysis went as follows. Because the immunoSEQ output included only junctional sequences and no quality scores, the filtering could not be the same as the filtering used for full-length reads. Sequences were annotated with PyIR, a Python wrapper for IgBLAST v1.9, and V/J genes and CDR3 were assigned using IMGT germline references. Reads with weak V/J assignments (E-value above 1e-6), missing CDR3, stop codons, out-of-frame junctions, or ambiguous translated residues were removed. A V3J clonotype was defined by an identical inferred V gene, J gene, and CDR3 amino acid sequence. Percentage overlap between repertoires was computed as shared unique clonotypes divided by the size of the smaller repertoire. Three approaches were used to assess repertoire richness: RTK rarefaction, the Chao1 estimator, and Recon v2.1 estimates of unobserved clonotypes. Generation probabilities were computed with OLGA for all TCRbeta clonotypes obtained by the gDNA method from several donors. TCRdb took this table from immuneACCESS and kept in-frame rearrangements with V and J called. Such tables lack part of the clones; where checked against another copy, unresolved V genes explain under half of the gap, and the rest is unexplained. The V and J calls and clone size were taken over from that table, and D and trimming were inferred from the DNA. This sample comprises 560,000 or so clones, roughly 96% of them detected only once. The ten top clones hold around 0.1% of the sample.

CD8 naive samples consisted of CD45RO-negative cells that were positively selected for CCR7, yielding a CD45RA+CCR7+ population without TemRA cells. Donors were healthy HIV-negative adults with no recently reported acute infections or vaccinations. Every donor was a Caucasian adult living in Nashville, Tennessee, USA. Blood was collected by leukapheresis, and PBMCs were isolated by Ficoll-Histopaque density gradient centrifugation and then cryopreserved in liquid nitrogen vapor phase. Analytical flow cytometry was used to check the purity and quantity of every magnetically sorted T cell population. Genomic DNA was isolated from every sorted fraction and measured by UV absorbance on a Nanodrop 2000c.

The chain joins TRBV4-1 to TRBJ1-1; the D gene assignment is ambiguous. Sequenced sample: naive CD8+ T cells sorted from blood. The cell subset or site label for this specimen denotes: CD45RA+CCR7+. This receptor was obtained from a woman aged 30 to 39 in good health. The CDR3 protein: CASSQDSGFRATNTEAFF. The bases are TGCGCCAGCAGCCAAGATTCGGGGTTTAGGGCCACGAACACTGAAGCTTTCTTT.